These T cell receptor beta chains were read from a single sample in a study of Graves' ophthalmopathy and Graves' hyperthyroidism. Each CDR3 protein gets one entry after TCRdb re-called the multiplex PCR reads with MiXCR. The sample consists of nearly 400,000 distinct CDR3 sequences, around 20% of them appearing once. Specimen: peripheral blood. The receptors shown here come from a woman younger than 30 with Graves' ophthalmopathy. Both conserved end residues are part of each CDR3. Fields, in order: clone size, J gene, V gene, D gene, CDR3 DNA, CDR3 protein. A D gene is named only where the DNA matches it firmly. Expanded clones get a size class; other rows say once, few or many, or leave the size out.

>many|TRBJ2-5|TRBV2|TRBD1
TGTGCCGCATTGGGATACCCTAAGGGACAGACTCAAGAGACCCAGTACTTC
CAALGYPKGQTQETQYF
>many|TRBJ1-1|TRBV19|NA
TGTGCCTGTAGCCTTGGTTTGGACACTGAAGCTTTCTTT
CACSLGLDTEAFF
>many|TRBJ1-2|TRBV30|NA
TGTGCCTGCCTGAGACCGGGCCAAGGCTACACCTTC
CACLRPGQGYTF
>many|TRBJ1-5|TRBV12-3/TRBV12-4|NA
TGTGCCAGCAGTTTCGGCCAGGCGAGCAATCAGCCCCAGCATTTT
CASSFGQASNQPQHF
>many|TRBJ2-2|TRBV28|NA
TGTGCCAGCAGAACCCTGGAAGCACTTGGTGGCGGGGAGCTGTTTTTT
CASRTLEALGGGELFF
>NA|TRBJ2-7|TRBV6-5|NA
TGTGCCAGCAGTTACCCCTCAGCAGCGCAGTACTTC
CASSYPSAAQYF
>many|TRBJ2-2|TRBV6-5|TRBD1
TGTGCCAGCAACACAGGGACAGCTAACACCGGGGAGCTGTTTTTT
CASNTGTANTGELFF
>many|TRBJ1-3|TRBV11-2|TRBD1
TGTGCCAGCAGCCCAAAGACAGGGGGCTCGTCGGGAAACACCATATATTTT
CASSPKTGGSSGNTIYF
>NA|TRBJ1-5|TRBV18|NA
TGTGCCAGCTCACCAAACAGGGGCAATCAGCCCCAGCATTTT
CASSPNRGNQPQHF
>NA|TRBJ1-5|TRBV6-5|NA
TGTGCCAGCAGTTACCGAAAGACACCTTATAGCAATCAGCCCCAGCATTTT
CASSYRKTPYSNQPQHF
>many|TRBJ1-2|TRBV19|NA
TGTGCCAGTAGACGCGGACGGACCTATGGCTACACCTTC
CASRRGRTYGYTF
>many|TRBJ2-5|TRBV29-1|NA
TGCAGCGTTGAAGATTTTGAGGTGCACGAGACCCAGTACTTC
CSVEDFEVHETQYF
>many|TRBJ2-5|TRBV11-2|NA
TGTGCCAGCAGCTTTAGGCAGTCGAGAGGCCAGTACTTC
CASSFRQSRGQYF
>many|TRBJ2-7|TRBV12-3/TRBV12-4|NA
TGTGCCAGCAGGAAAGACAGTTACTACGAGCAGTACTTC
CASRKDSYYEQYF
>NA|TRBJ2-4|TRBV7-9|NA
TGTGCCAGCAGTTTTTTCTCGGAGGGGGGCAGGGAGTACTTC
CASSFFSEGGREYF
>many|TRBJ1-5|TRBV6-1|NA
TGTGCCAGCAGTGAAGCGAATGGGGAGCATCAGCCCCAGCATTTT
CASSEANGEHQPQHF